One sample yielded the 15 T cell receptor beta chains listed below, sequenced in a study of T cells in Graves' hyperthyroidism and ophthalmopathy. Researchers amplified the TCR beta CDR3 regions from RNA transcripts. The HTBI set primed first-round TCR CDR3 RT-PCR. Via MiXCR, TCRdb re-called the multiplex PCR reads, giving one row per CDR3 protein. This sample yields some 560,000 distinct CDR3 sequences, of which around 16% are seen a single time; around 7.8% belongs to the top ten. Source material: blood. The receptors originated from a woman between 25 and 40 years old with Graves' hyperthyroidism.

The gene calls are TRBV9 and TRBJ2-1; 7 nucleotides line up with TRBD2. The CDR3 sequence is 15 residues long. CDR1 SGDLS and CDR2 YYNGEE come from the germline V gene. After removal of 4 bases from V and 2 bases from J, the junction contained 6 bases not matched to a gene. The CDR3 loop reads CASSLTSDPYNEQFF. DNA for the CDR3: TGTGCCAGCAGCTTAACTAGCGACCCCTACAATGAGCAGTTCTTC.

The sample holds many counts of this clonotype. The chain combines TRBV4-1 with TRBJ2-7, with no clear D. Germline V CDR1 and CDR2: MGHRA, YSYEKL. V lost 1 base and J lost 1, with 8 bases in between. This CDR3 has 14 residues. The CDR3 here is CASSQASSSYEQYF. The CDR3 DNA reads as TGCGCCAGCAGCCAAGCGTCAAGTTCCTACGAGCAGTACTTC.

This clonotype occurred a few times. The chain combines TRBV5-5 with TRBJ2-4; D may correspond to TRBD1 or TRBD2 (5 bases each). This CDR3 has 16 amino acids. From germline, CDR1 is SGHKS and CDR2 YYEKEE (reference sequence). Trimming left V 3 bases short and J 8 bases short, with 21 bases between. In DNA, the CDR3 is TGTGCCAGCAGCTCGGGACCCGGGGCCTCAATTCACATTCAGTACTTC. Protein sequence: CASSSGPGASIHIQYF. The entire variable domain, with the rest obtained from reference TRBV5-5 and TRBJ2-4, is as follows: DAGVTQSPTHLIKTRGQQVTLRCSPISGHKSVSWYQQVLGQGPQFIFQYYEKEERGRGNFPDRFSARQFPNYSSELNVNALLLGDSALYLCASSSGPGASIHIQYFGAGTRLSVL.

This clonotype was detected only a few times. The CDR3 loop is CASSRGGGSSETQYF. DNA for the CDR3: TGCGCCAGCAGCCGCGGGGGCGGGAGTTCAGAGACCCAGTACTTC. The chain uses TRBV5-1 and TRBJ2-5; D possibly corresponds to TRBD2 (7 bases). Trimming removed 4 bases at V and 4 bases at J, with 17 bases between. The germline V gene encodes CDR1 SGHRS and CDR2 YFSETQ. The CDR3 sequence is 15 residues long.

This clonotype came up a few times. V usage is TRBV27 and J usage is TRBJ2-7; TRBD1 agrees at 9 bases. The junction had 7 bases not matched to a gene; V was cut back by 0 bases and J by 1 base. This CDR3 has 17 amino acids. Germline lookup yields CDR1 MNHEY and CDR2 SMNVEV (reference sequence). The CDR3 DNA follows: TGTGCCAGCAGTTTATCTGGGGACAGGGCAAGTTCCTACGAGCAGTACTTC. This gives the protein CASSLSGDRASSYEQYF.

The V gene is TRBV5-1, the J gene TRBJ2-7; tentative D call: TRBD2 (5 bases). The germline V gene encodes CDR1 SGHRS and CDR2 YFSETQ. Trimming shortened V by 4 bases and J by 3 bases, and 23 bases separated the two germline ends. The CDR3 is made up of 17 amino acids. The CDR3: CASSPILVAGPFYEQYF. Here the CDR3 DNA reads TGCGCCAGCAGCCCCATTTTGGTCGCGGGTCCTTTCTACGAGCAGTACTTC.

The chain combines TRBV12-3 or TRBV12-4 with TRBJ2-2; TRBD2 aligns across 14 bases. V lost 7 bases and J lost 5; bases outside the gene matches: 6. This CDR3 comprises 16 residues. CDR3 DNA sequence: TGTGCCAGCAAAGGACTAGCGGGAGGAGGAACCGGGGAGCTGTTTTTT. Its translation: CASKGLAGGGTGELFF.

This clonotype has more than one count but fewer than ten. The V call is TRBV20-1, the J call TRBJ1-4, with 8 bases that match TRBD1. Germline V gene data show CDR1 as DFQATT and CDR2 as SNEGSKA (reference sequence). The CDR3 runs 14 residues. V was clipped by 3 bases and J by 7 bases; unmatched bases: 7. The CDR3 loop reads CSARDRETGEKLFF. CDR3 coding DNA: TGCAGTGCTAGGGACAGGGAGACGGGTGAAAAACTGTTTTTT.

This clonotype was observed at least ten times. The chain links TRBV20-1 to TRBJ2-1, with 10 nucleotides matching TRBD2. The CDR3 runs to 15 residues. Germline V CDR1 and CDR2: DFQATT, SNEGSKA (reference sequence). V shed 0 bases, J shed 6 bases, and the junction held 5 bases outside the gene matches. DNA for the CDR3: TGCAGTGCTAGAGATCCAGCGGGAGGGTCCAATGAGCAGTTCTTC. Translating it yields CSARDPAGGSNEQFF.

This clonotype was recorded many times. The chain combines TRBV28 with TRBJ1-1; perhaps TRBD1 as D (5 bases). This CDR3 is built from 17 residues. Trimming removed 7 bases from V and 5 bases from J, with 26 bases in between. Germline-derived CDR1 and CDR2 are MDHEN and SYDVKM. The CDR3 DNA is TGTGCCAGCACTACCCTGAACCCGGGACCTAGTTCTACTGAAGCTTTCTTT. It codes for CASTTLNPGPSSTEAFF.

This clonotype was detected many times. The chain joins TRBV13 to TRBJ2-1, with D tentatively TRBD2 (6 bases). V was pared by 3 bases and J by 10 bases, with 22 bases between. The CDR3 covers 16 residues. Germline lookup yields CDR1 PRHDT and CDR2 FYEKMQ (reference sequence). The CDR3 reads CASSFFGTGAAREQFF. CDR3 bases: TGTGCCAGCAGCTTTTTCGGGACTGGAGCAGCTCGCGAGCAGTTCTTC.

This chain connects TRBV27 to TRBJ2-1; possible D gene TRBD1, 5 bases. V lost 5 bases and J 14 bases, leaving 22 bases between the germline ends. The CDR3 is made up of 14 amino acids. Germline V gene lookup returns CDR1 MNHEY and CDR2 SMNVEV (reference sequence). The CDR3 nucleotides are TGTGCCAGCAGTCGAAAAAGGGGCGCAAGCGCTGAGTTCTTC. Protein sequence: CASSRKRGASAEFF.

The CDR3 coding sequence is TGCGCCAGCAGCCAAGAGGAGCGGAGCCCCACGTACGAGCAGTACTTC. Encoded protein: CASSQEERSPTYEQYF. The chain recombines TRBV4-3 with TRBJ2-7; a weak D match, TRBD2 (5 bases). CDR1 is LGHNA, CDR2 YSLEER, per germline. V lost 0 bases and J lost 4, with 16 bases in between. CDR3 size: 16 residues.

At least ten counts were recorded for this clonotype. This chain joins TRBV20-1 and TRBJ2-7; 12 bases are a match to TRBD2. V lost 2 bases to trimming and J lost 5 bases; unmatched junction nucleotides: 4. The CDR3 is 14 amino acids. Germline CDR1 reads DFQATT; CDR2 reads SNEGSKA (reference sequence). CDR3: CSARLAGGPNEQYF. The CDR3 DNA follows: TGCAGTGCTAGACTAGCGGGAGGGCCCAACGAGCAGTACTTC.

This clonotype occurred many times. The gene calls are TRBV7-2 and TRBJ1-1; D remains unclear. V lost 1 base, J lost 4 bases, and 16 bases lay in between. This CDR3 has 16 amino acids. The germline CDR1 and CDR2 sequences are SGHTA and FQGNSA. The CDR3 region has the DNA TGTGCCAGCAGCTTAGGTCGGGGAAGGGAGAGCACTGAAGCTTTCTTT. Residues: CASSLGRGRESTEAFF.